A selection of T cell receptor beta chains follows, all from one sample in a study of control samples from healthy donors and cancer patients. Measured with immunoSEQ multiplex PCR; TCRdb has only the in-frame clones, and not every one. Counted here are roughly 50,000 clones, around 97% occurring once; the ten biggest clones make up around 2%. Sample: blood. Receptor source: a woman in her twenties or thirties in good health. CDR3s include the opening cysteine and the closing phenylalanine or tryptophan.

J,length,V,CDR3
TRBJ1-3,15,TRBV7-6,CASSHAEGIGNTIYF
TRBJ1-1,15,TRBV7-9,CASSIGRGGTAEAFF
TRBJ2-2,19,TRBV12-5,CASGSPGLADRTNTGELFF
TRBJ2-3,13,TRBV12-3/TRBV12-4,CASSWTSLDTQYF
TRBJ1-4,11,TRBV12-3/TRBV12-4,CASSLSEKLFF
TRBJ2-3,15,TRBV5-1,CASSLAEGEVDTQYF
TRBJ2-7,15,TRBV7-3,CASSTGASGSNEQYF
TRBJ2-1,12,TRBV9,CASGGQRNEQFF
TRBJ1-4,14,TRBV7-9,CASSHGTVNEKLFF
TRBJ1-5,17,TRBV11-2,CASSSRAGGLGNQPQHF
TRBJ1-6,17,TRBV11-2,CASSSLDRSSYNSPLHF
TRBJ2-7,13,TRBV30,CAWSVSGSDEQYF
TRBJ2-7,14,TRBV5-1,CASSSLPTQGEQYF
TRBJ1-5,15,TRBV18,CASSPSGASEQPQHF
TRBJ1-2,17,TRBV14,CASSQDGGKGAYYGYTF
TRBJ2-7,14,TRBV6-5,CASSPGQVPREQYF
TRBJ1-2,16,TRBV5-4,CASSPKRQGLTNGYTF
TRBJ1-5,17,TRBV5-8,CASSLADDSSPHQPQHF
TRBJ1-5,15,TRBV2,CASSIVDRGHQPQHF
TRBJ2-7,13,TRBV3-1/TRBV3-2,CASSQGQGGEQYF
TRBJ2-6,15,TRBV6-5,CASTPGLSGANVLTF
TRBJ2-3,16,TRBV2,CASSEWASGSTDMQYF
TRBJ1-1,15,TRBV7-8,CASSPRTYLNTEAFF
TRBJ2-3,17,TRBV5-1,CASSLLTGVGTSDTQYF
TRBJ2-1,13,TRBV7-9,CASSLGTVNEQFF
TRBJ2-1,15,TRBV28,CASSTALGAYNEQFF
TRBJ1-1,13,TRBV2,CAIETGGNTEAFF
TRBJ2-7,15,TRBV4-1,CASSQAPPTFYEQYF
TRBJ2-2,15,TRBV15,CATRSSAGNTGELFF